This entry describes one T cell receptor (beta chain). This record belongs to a study of T cell responses to AZD1222 COVID-19 vaccine. Overall study context: Investigators merged groups given second doses at roughly 4 or roughly 12 weeks.

The germline V gene has CDR1 MNHNY and CDR2 SVGAGI (reference sequence). This CDR3 spans 14 amino acids. Trimming stripped 0 bases from V and 5 bases from J, with 8 bases between. The method was immunoSEQ multiplex PCR; TCRdb's version includes in-frame clones alone and lacks a portion of them. This table has 96,000 or so clones, roughly 90% appearing once. The chain carries TRBV6-6 and TRBJ2-1, with a possible D match to TRBD1 (5 bases). This receptor was taken from an adult in good health. Sequenced material: peripheral blood, taken on day 0 of AZD1222 vaccination. CDR3 sequence: CASSYSVRDNEQFF. DNA for the CDR3: TGTGCCAGCAGTTACTCTGTCAGGGACAATGAGCAGTTCTTC.